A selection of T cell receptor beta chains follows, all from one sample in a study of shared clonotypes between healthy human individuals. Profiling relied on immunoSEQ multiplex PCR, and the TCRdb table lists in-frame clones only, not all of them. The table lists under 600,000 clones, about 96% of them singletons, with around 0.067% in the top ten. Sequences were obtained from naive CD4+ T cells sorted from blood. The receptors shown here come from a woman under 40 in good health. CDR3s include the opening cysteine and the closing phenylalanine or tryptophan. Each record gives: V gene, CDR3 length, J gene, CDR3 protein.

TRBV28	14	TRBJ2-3	CASSTAGRTDTQYF
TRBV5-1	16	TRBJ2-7	CASSLSGGLSSYEQYF
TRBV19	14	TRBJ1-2	CASSVTGPNYGYTF
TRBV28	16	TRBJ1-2	CASSLRLRGANYGYTF
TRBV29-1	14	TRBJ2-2	CSVQRGSGTGELFF
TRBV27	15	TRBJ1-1	CASSLWGGGEPEAFF
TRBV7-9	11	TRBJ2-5	CASSFGETQYF
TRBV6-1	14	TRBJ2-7	CASSEAYIVGKQYF
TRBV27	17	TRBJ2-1	CASSLSWAGSSYNEQFF
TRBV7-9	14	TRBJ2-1	CASSSGLEGGEQFF
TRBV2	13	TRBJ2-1	CANLGLSGGEQFF
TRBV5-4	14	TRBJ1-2	CASSPGSRLYGYTF
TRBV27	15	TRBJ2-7	CASSLGLAGVREQYF
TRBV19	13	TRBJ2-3	CASSTGVTDTQYF
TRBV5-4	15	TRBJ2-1	CASSLVGRAGNEQFF
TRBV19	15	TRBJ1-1	CASSIGWTGETEAFF
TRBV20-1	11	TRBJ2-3	CRGADTDTQYF
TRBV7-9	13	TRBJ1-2	CADGKTGGNGYTF
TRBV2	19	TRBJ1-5	CALGNEVGQGAGSNQPQHF
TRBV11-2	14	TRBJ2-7	CASSFKGSPYEQYF
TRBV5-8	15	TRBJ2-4	CASSFWGLSKNIQYF
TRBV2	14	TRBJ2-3	CASRGGHGDNTQYF
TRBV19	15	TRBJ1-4	CASSIFRRADEKLFF
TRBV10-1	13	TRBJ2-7	CASSGGPLEEQYF
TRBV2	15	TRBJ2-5	CASTGVSGAKETQYF
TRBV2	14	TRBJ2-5	CASRGGTEQETQYF
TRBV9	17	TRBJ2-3	CASSVATSGRGWDTQYF
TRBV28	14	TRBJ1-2	CASSLPGGGLAYTF
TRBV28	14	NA	CASTSPDTSYEQYF
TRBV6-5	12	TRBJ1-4	CASRGGEEKLFF
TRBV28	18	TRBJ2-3	CASSLYQSSGTLTDTQYF
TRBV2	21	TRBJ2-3	CASSAQSIFSRTSGSPDTQYF
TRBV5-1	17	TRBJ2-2	CASSLEGRTSLTGELFF
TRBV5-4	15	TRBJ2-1	CASRLDRGNYNEQFF
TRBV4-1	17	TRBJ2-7	CASSQPSKGLAKREQYF
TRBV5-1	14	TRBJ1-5	CASSTGGVNQPQHF
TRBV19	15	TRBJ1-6	CASSVKGFRNSPLHF
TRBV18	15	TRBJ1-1	CASSPGQIMNTEAFF
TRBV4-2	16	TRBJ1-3	CASSQDRRGAGNTIYF
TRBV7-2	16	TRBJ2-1	CASSLGEGASYNEQFF
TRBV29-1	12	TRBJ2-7	CSVAWGQWEQYF
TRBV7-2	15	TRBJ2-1	CASSLGRRSYNEQFF
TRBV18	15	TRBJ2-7	CASSGRLAGVHEQYF
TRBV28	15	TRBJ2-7	CASSRQAGAVYEQYF
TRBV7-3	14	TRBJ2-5	CASSLRAGQETQYF
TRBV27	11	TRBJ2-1	CACVGVDEQFF
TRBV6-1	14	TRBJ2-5	CASTSGGWGETQYF
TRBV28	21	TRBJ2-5	CASSPNPPQDTASGRSETQYF
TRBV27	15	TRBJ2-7	CASSWGTSGPYEQYF
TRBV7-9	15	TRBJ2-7	CASSIPGQGPLEQYF
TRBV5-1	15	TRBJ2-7	CASSLRWDKGYEQYF
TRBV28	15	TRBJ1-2	CASSLPGGGDYGYTF
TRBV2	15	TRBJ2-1	CASSELSSGSREQFF
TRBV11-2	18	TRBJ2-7	CASSRTFRDRVNSYEQYF
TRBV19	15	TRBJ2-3	CASSSTSDRTDTQYF
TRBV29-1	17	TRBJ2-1	CSVSGTSATSSYNEQFF
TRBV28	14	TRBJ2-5	CATGKLAGGETQYF
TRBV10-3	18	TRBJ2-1	CAISEGTSGSSSYNEQFF
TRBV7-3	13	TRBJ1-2	CASSFIQGDGYTF